This is a list of T cell receptor beta chains from one sample in a study of cytomegalovirus exposure and HLA in healthy donors. Sequenced by immunoSEQ multiplex PCR; TCRdb stores in-frame clones only, minus some. The sample carries hundreds of thousands of clones, around 90% recorded once. The material sequenced was PBMCs. These receptors were taken from a woman between 18 and 29 years old in good health and CMV-seropositive. The CDR3 runs from the conserved cysteine through the conserved F or W. D genes are given only for firm matches. Size is stated for part of the rows, as once, few or many counts, or as a class when the clone is expanded.

d_call clone_size j_call v_call cdr3_nt cdr3_aa
. . TRBJ2-2 TRBV4-1 TGCGCCAGCAGCCAAGGCGGAGGGAACACCGGGGAGCTGTTTTTT CASSQGGGNTGELFF
. few TRBJ2-7 TRBV11-2 TGTGCCAGCAGCTTTCCTGGCTGGGAGCAGTACTTC CASSFPGWEQYF
. . TRBJ2-7 TRBV29-1 TGCAGCGTTACGCAGGGGGGATACGAGCAGTACTTC CSVTQGGYEQYF
. . TRBJ1-2 TRBV27 TGTGCCAGCGGCTTTGACAGGCGCTATGGCTACACCTTC CASGFDRRYGYTF
TRBD1 . TRBJ2-7 TRBV10-3 TGTGCCATCAGGAGCGACAGGGAAACCTACGAGCAGTACTTC CAIRSDRETYEQYF
. . TRBJ1-2 TRBV13 TGTGCCAGCAGCCTCTGGGGCAGCGACGCGTTCTATGGCTACACCTTC CASSLWGSDAFYGYTF
TRBD1 . TRBJ1-3 TRBV9 TGTGCCAGCAGCGTAGTCGGACAGGGGGCCGGGGGAAACACCATATATTTT CASSVVGQGAGGNTIYF
. . TRBJ1-4 TRBV29-1 TGCAGCGTTGAAAAGTGGGGGGGTGAAAAACTGTTTTTT CSVEKWGGEKLFF
. . TRBJ2-1 TRBV5-4 TGTGCCAGCAGAACGTGGGGGACTGGCTCCTACAATGAGCAGTTCTTC CASRTWGTGSYNEQFF
. once TRBJ1-2 TRBV28 TGTGCCAGTGGGACATTCGATGGCTACACCTTC CASGTFDGYTF
TRBD2 . TRBJ2-4 TRBV5-8 TGTGCCAGCTTTTGGACTAGCGGCGACTCGTACATTCAGTACTTC CASFWTSGDSYIQYF
TRBD2 . TRBJ2-1 TRBV19 TGTGCCAGTAGTATAGCGGGAGGGCCCTACAATGAGCAGTTCTTC CASSIAGGPYNEQFF
TRBD1 . TRBJ2-7 TRBV28 TGTGCCAGCGAGGAGGACAGGGTCACCTACGAGCAGTACTTC CASEEDRVTYEQYF
TRBD1 . TRBJ2-7 TRBV6-5 TGTGCCAGCAGGCGACAGGGGGCCAAAAACGAGCAGTACTTC CASRRQGAKNEQYF
. . TRBJ2-1 TRBV29-1 TGCAGCGTTGAAGATCCCGGTACTGTTGACTCCTACAATGAGCAGTTCTTC CSVEDPGTVDSYNEQFF
. . TRBJ1-4 TRBV4-2 TGTGCCAGCAGCTCCCGAGCGGACCTCCGGGGAGAAAAACTGTTTTTT CASSSRADLRGEKLFF
TRBD2 . TRBJ2-7 TRBV7-8 TGTGCCAGCAGCCAAGGGACTAGCGGGGGAAGCTCCTACGAGCAGTACTTC CASSQGTSGGSSYEQYF
. once TRBJ2-7 TRBV27 TGTGCCAGCAGTTTCTACGGTCGGGGAGGCAGCTTAGTTGAGCAGTACTTC CASSFYGRGGSLVEQYF
TRBD1 few TRBJ1-5 TRBV28 TGTGCCAGCAGCACGGGGACAGGGCGGGTTCAGCCCCAGCATTTT CASSTGTGRVQPQHF
. . TRBJ1-2 TRBV25-1 TGTGCCAGCAGTGATGGGGGCGGCTATGGCTACACCTTC CASSDGGGYGYTF
TRBD1 . TRBJ2-2 TRBV27 TGTGCCAGCAGTTTACGGGACCGGGGACAGGGGCATGGCACCGGGGAGCTGTTTTTT CASSLRDRGQGHGTGELFF
. . TRBJ2-7 TRBV5-5 TGTGCCAGCAGCCCGGCGGGGTACGAGCAGTACTTC CASSPAGYEQYF
TRBD2 once TRBJ2-1 TRBV2 TGTGCCAGCAAAGTGGGGCCTGGGACTAGGGAGGTTGAGCAGTTCTTC CASKVGPGTREVEQFF
TRBD1 . TRBJ2-2 TRBV18 TGTGCCACCGTACGGGCAGGGGGCATCGGGGAGCTGTTTTTT CATVRAGGIGELFF
TRBD1 . TRBJ1-2 TRBV5-1 TGCGCCAGCAGCCTCGGGGACAGGGCCCATGGCTACACCTTC CASSLGDRAHGYTF
. . TRBJ1-2 TRBV14 TGTGCCAGCAGCCTCACTCGAGGTGCCTACACCTTC CASSLTRGAYTF
TRBD2 . TRBJ2-2 TRBV19 TGTGCCAGTAGTGCTAGACTAGCGGGAGGGCCCGGGGAGCTGTTTTTT CASSARLAGGPGELFF
. . TRBJ1-4 TRBV6-6 TGTGCCAGCAGTCCCGTCGGTCTGGGCAAACTGTTTTTT CASSPVGLGKLFF